This T cell receptor beta chain was sequenced for a study of memory CD4+ T cells and cytomegalovirus serostatus. For the study at large: Healthy Belgian adult donors included nine or ten CMV-positive and more than 20 CMV-negative people.

Remarks on this clone: Antigen: not known.

Study-wide results and caveats: The CMV-associated TCR signature appears largely within the CD4+ memory repertoire. CD4+ memory repertoires contained about 40% of the roughly 160 reported CMV TCRbeta sequences.

TCRdb's copy holds only in-frame clones and misses some; the assay was immunoSEQ multiplex PCR. The sample has about 58,000 clones, approximately 81% seen once; the top ten hold around 0.5%. The V end was cut by 3 bases, the J end by 2 bases, with 20 bases between. Looked up from germline, CDR1 is MNHNS and CDR2 is SASEGT. The CDR3 has 19 residues. The sort gate was single viable CD3+CD4+CD8-CD45RO+ cells for memory CD4+ T cells. Material for sequencing was memory CD4+ T cells from blood. This TCR came from an adult in good health and CMV-seronegative. Some clones in this sample may be carry-over from other donors' samples. The chain combines TRBV6-1 with TRBJ2-6; D gene unclear. DNA for the CDR3: TGTGCCAGCAGTGAGGCGAGTTACTCTTTGGGTACTGGGGCCAACGTCCTGACTTTC. This sequence encodes CASSEASYSLGTGANVLTF.